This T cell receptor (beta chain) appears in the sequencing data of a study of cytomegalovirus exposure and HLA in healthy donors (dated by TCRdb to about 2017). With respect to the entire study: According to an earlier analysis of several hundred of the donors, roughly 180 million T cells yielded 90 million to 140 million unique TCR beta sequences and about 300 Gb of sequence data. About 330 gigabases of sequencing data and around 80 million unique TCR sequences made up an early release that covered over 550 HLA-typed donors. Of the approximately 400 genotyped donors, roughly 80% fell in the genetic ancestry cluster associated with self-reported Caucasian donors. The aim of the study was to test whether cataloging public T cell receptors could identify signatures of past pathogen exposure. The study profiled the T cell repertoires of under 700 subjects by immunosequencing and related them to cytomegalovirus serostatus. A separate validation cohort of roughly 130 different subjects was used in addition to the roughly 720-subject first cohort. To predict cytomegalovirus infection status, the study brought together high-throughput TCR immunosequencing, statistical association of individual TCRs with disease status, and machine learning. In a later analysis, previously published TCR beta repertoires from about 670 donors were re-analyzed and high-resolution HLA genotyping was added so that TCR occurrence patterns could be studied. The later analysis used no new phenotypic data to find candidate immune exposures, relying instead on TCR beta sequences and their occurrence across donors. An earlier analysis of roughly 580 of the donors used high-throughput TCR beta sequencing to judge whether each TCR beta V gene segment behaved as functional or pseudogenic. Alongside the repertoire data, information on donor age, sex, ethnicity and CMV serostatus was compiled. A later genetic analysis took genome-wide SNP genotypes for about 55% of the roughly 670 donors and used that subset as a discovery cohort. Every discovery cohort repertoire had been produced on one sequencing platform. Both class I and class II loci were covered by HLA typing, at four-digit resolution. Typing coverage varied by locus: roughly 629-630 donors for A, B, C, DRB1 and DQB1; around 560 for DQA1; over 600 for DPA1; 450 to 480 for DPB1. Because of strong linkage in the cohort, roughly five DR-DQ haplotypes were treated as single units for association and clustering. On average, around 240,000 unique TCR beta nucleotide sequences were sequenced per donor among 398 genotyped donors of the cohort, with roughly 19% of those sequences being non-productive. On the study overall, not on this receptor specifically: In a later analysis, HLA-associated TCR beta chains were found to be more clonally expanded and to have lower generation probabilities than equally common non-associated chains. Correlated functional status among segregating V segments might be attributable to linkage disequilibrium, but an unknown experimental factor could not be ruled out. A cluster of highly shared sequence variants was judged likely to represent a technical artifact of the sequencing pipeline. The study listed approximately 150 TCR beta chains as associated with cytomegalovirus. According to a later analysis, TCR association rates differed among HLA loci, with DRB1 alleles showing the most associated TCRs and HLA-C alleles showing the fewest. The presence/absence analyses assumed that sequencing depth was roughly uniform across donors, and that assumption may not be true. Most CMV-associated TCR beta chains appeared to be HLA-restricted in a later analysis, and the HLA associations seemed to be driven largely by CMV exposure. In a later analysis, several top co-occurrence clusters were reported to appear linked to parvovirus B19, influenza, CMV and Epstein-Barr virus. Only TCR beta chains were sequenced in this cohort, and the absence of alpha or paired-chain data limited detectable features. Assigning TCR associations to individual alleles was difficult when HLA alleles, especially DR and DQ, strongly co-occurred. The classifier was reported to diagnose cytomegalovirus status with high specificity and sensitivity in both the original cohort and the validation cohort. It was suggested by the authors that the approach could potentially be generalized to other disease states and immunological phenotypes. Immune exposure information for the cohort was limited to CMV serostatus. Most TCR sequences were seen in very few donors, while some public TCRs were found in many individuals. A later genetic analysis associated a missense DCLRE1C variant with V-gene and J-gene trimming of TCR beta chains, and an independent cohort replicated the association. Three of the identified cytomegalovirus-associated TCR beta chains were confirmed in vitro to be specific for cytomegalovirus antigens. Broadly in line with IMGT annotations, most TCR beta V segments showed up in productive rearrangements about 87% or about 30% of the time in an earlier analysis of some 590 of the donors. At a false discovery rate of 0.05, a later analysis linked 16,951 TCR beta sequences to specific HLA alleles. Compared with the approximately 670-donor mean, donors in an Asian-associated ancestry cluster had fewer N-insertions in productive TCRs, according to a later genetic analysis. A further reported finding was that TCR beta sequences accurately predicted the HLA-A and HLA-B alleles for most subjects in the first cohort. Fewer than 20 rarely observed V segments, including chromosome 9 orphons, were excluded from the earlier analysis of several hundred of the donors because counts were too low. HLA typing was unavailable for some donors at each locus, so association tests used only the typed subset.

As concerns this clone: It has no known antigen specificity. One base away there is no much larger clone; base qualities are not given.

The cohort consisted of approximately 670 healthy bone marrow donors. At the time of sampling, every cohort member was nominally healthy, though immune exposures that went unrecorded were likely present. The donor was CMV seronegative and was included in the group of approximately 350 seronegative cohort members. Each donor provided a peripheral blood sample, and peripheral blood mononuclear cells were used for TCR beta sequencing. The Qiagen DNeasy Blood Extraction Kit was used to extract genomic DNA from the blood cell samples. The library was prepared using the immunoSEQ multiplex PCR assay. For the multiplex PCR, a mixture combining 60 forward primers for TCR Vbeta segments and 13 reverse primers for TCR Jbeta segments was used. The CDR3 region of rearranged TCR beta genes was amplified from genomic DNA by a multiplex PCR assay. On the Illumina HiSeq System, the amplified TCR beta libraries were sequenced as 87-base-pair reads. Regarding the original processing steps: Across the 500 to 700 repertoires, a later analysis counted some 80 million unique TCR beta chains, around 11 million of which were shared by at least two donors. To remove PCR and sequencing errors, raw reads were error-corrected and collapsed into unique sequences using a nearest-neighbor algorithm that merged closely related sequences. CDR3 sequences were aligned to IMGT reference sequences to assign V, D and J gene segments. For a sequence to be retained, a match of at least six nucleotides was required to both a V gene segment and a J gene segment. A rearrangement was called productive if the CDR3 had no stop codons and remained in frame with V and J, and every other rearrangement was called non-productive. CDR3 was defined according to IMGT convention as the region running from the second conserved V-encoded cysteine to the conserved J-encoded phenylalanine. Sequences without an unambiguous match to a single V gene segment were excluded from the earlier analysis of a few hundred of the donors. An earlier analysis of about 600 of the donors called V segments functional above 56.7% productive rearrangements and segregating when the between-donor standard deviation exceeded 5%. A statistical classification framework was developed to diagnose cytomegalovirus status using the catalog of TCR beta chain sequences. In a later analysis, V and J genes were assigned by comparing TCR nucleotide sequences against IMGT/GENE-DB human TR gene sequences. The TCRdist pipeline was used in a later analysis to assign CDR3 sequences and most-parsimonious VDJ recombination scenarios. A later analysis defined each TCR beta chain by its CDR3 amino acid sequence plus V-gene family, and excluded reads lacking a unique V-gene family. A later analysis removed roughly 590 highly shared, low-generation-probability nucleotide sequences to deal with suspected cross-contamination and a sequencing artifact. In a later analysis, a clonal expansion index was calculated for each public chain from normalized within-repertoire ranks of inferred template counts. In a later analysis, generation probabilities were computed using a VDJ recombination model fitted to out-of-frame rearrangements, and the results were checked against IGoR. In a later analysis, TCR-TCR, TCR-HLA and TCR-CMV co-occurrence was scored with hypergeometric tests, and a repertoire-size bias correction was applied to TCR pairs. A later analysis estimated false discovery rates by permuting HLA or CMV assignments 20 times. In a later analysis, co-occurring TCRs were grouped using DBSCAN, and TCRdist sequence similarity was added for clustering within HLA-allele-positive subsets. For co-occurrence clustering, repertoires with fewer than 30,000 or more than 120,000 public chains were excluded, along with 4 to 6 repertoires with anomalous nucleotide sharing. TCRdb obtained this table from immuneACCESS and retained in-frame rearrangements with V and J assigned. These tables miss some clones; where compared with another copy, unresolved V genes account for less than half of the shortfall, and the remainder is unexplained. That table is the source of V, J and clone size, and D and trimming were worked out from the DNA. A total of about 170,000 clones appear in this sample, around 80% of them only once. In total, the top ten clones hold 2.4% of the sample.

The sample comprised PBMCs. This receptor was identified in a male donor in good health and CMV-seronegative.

The CDR3 in this case is CASSQDERVAGPTGELFF. The DNA sequence is as follows: TGTGCCAGCAGCCAAGATGAGAGAGTAGCGGGACCGACCGGGGAGCTGTTTTTT. In this chain, TRBV4-2 is recombined with TRBJ2-2, and TRBD2 aligns with 8 junction nucleotides. V has 0 bases trimmed and J has 5 bases trimmed; junction bases matching no gene number 11. CDR1 LGHNA and CDR2 YNFKEQ are derived from the germline V gene. Inclusive of the bounding cysteine and phenylalanine, the CDR3 is 18 residues long. Left in the record is the CDR3 DNA by itself, 54 bases read in frame from the first base.